The source of this TCR beta chain is a study of cytomegalovirus exposure and HLA in healthy donors. Whole-study findings and limits: Several V segments, TRBV6-2 and TRBV6-3 among them, could not be told apart and were dropped. Later analysis indicated greater clonal expansion among HLA-associated TCR beta chains than among equally common other chains. In an earlier analysis, about 90% or about 30%: the productive usage of most TCR beta V segments. V- and J-gene trimming in TCR beta was tied to a missense DCLRE1C variant by an analysis performed later.

Germline-derived CDR1 and CDR2 are GTSNPN and SVGIG (reference sequence). There are 15 residues in the CDR3. V was clipped by 3 bases and J by 4 bases; unmatched bases: 7. Points on this clone: The antigen remains unidentified.

A multiplex PCR was run with 60 Vbeta primers and 13 Jbeta primers. The assay was immunoSEQ multiplex PCR, and TCRdb's table has in-frame clones only and misses some. The sample lists 140,000 or so clones; about 75% were seen once. The chain recombines TRBV30 with TRBJ1-1; TRBD1 aligns across 11 bases. This TCR was recovered from a woman younger than 45 in good health and CMV-seronegative. The sequencing input was PBMCs. CDR3 sequence: CAWRWGQGVVTEAFF. The CDR3 region has the DNA TGTGCCTGGAGATGGGGACAGGGGGTAGTCACTGAAGCTTTCTTT.